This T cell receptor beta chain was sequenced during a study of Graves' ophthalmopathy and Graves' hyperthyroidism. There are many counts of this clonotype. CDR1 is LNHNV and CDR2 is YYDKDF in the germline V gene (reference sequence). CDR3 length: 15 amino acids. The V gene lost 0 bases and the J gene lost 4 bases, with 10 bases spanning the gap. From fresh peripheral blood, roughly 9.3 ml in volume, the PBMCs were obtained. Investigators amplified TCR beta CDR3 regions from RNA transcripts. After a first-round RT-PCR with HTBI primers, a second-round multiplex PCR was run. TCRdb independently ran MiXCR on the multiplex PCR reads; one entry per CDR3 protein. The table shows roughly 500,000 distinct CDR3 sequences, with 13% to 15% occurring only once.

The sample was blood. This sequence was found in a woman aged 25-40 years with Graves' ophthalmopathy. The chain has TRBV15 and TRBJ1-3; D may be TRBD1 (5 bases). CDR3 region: CATSRDRGEGNTIYF. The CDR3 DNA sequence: TGTGCCACCAGCAGAGATCGGGGGGAAGGAAACACCATATATTTT. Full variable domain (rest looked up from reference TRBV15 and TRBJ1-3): DAMVIQNPRYQVTQFGKPVTLSCSQTLNHNVMYWYQQKSSQAPKLLFHYYDKDFNNEADTPDNFQSRRPNTSFCFLDIRSPGLGDTAMYLCATSRDRGEGNTIYFGEGSWLTVV.